These 20 T cell receptor beta chains originate from one sample sequenced in a study of T cells after yellow fever vaccination. TCRdb re-called the 5' RACE reads through MiXCR, storing one row per CDR3 protein. The sample has about 320,000 distinct CDR3 sequences, around 4.3% seen once. Sequenced here: PBMCs, sampled 15 days after the yellow fever booster vaccination. The receptors were gathered from a young man who received the YFV17D yellow fever vaccine.

This clonotype was recorded at least ten times. The rearrangement joins TRBV4-3 to TRBJ1-6; 12 positions agree with TRBD1. The CDR3 consists of 16 residues. V trimming: 0 bases; J trimming: 10 bases; junction bases outside the gene matches: 4. Germline loops: CDR1 LGHNA, CDR2 YSLEER. Here the CDR3 reads CASSQEMGQGASPLHF. Here the CDR3 DNA reads TGCGCCAGCAGCCAAGAAATGGGACAGGGGGCATCACCCCTCCACTTT.

This clonotype has more than one count but fewer than ten. The rearrangement joins TRBV7-2 to TRBJ2-4, with 12 bases that match TRBD2. CDR1 and CDR2 (germline): SGHTA, FQGNSA. Trimming took 4 bases from V and 1 from J; bases not matched to a gene: 11. There are 19 residues in the CDR3. DNA of the CDR3: TGTGCCAGCAGCTACCAACTAGCGGGGGGCAACCACGCCAAAAACATTCAGTACTTC. Protein sequence: CASSYQLAGGNHAKNIQYF.

This chain joins TRBV4-3 and TRBJ2-3; perhaps TRBD1 as D (6 bases). Germline V gives CDR1 LGHNA, CDR2 YSLEER. The CDR3 loop spans 16 amino acids. Trimming took off 4 bases at V and 2 bases at J, with 16 bases between the two ends. CDR3 DNA sequence: TGCGCCAGCAGCCGAAACAGGGTGAGGGCCACAGATACGCAGTATTTT. Protein sequence: CASSRNRVRATDTQYF.

V is TRBV25-1 and J is TRBJ1-5; 8 positions agree with TRBD1. The germline gives CDR1 MGHDK, CDR2 SYGVNS. There are 15 residues in the CDR3. The J segment lost 6 bases and the V segment lost 3 bases, leaving 7 bases of the junction unmatched. CDR3 in DNA: TGTGCCAGCAGTGAGACAGGGGAATCAGGTCAGCCCCAGCATTTT. Translation gives CASSETGESGQPQHF.

This clonotype was detected many times. This chain joins TRBV6-6 and TRBJ1-3, with TRBD1 matching over 9 bases. Germline CDR1 MNHNY, CDR2 SVGAGI (reference sequence). After removal of 4 bases from V and 2 bases from J, the junction contained 6 bases not matched to a gene. CDR3 length: 16 residues. The CDR3 is CASSSTGQGTGNTIYF. The CDR3 bases are TGTGCCAGCAGTTCAACCGGACAGGGGACTGGAAACACCATATATTTT.

This clonotype occurred many times. The chain is built from TRBV7-9 and TRBJ2-5; D not certain. V shed 1 base and J shed 1 base, with 10 bases lying between them. CDR3 length equals 15 residues. The germline CDR1 and CDR2 sequences are SEHNR and FQNEAQ (reference sequence). The CDR3 DNA reads as TGTGCCAGCAGCTTAGGTTTCGGCGGCCAAGAGACCCAGTACTTC. It yields the protein CASSLGFGGQETQYF.

This clonotype was observed a handful of times. Here the CDR3 reads CASSLTDRGFQETQYF. The CDR3 DNA sequence: TGTGCCAGCAGCTTGACGGACAGGGGATTCCAAGAGACCCAGTACTTC. This chain links TRBV5-8 with TRBJ2-5; 9 nucleotides line up with TRBD1. The ends lost 1 base at V and 1 base at J; junction bases unmatched: 5. This CDR3 has 16 residues. Germline V CDR1 and CDR2: SGHTS, YDEGEE.

The genes are TRBV7-3 and TRBJ2-5, with 9 bases that match TRBD2. In germline, CDR1 is SGHTA, CDR2 FQGTGA. The CDR3 is 14 residues long. The J segment lost 2 bases and the V segment lost 6 bases, leaving 4 bases of the junction unmatched. In nucleotides, the CDR3 is TGTGCCAGCAGTGAGCGGGGGGCGCAAGAGACCCAGTACTTC. This encodes CASSERGAQETQYF.

This clonotype was found a few times. The chain is built from TRBV4-2 and TRBJ1-2; 7 bases are shared with TRBD1. This CDR3 has 15 residues. Germline V gene lookup returns CDR1 LGHNA and CDR2 YNFKEQ. The trim removed 0 bases at V and 10 bases at J, leaving 11 bases unmatched. The CDR3 sequence is CASSQDLTRTGHYTF. CDR3 DNA: TGTGCCAGCAGCCAAGATTTGACACGGACAGGACACTACACCTTC.

This clonotype was detected ten times or more. The chain recombines TRBV20-1 with TRBJ1-5; D uncertain. This CDR3 is built from 12 residues. Trimming removed 0 bases from V and 3 bases from J, with 3 bases in between. The V gene's germline CDR1 is DFQATT and CDR2 SNEGSKA (reference sequence). The DNA of the CDR3 is TGCAGTGCTAGAGATGCCAATCAGCCCCAGCATTTT. Amino acid sequence: CSARDANQPQHF.

Concerning this clonotype itself: Mismatch with germline at one junction end may stem from a read error. The gene calls are TRBV7-2 and TRBJ2-5; 9 nucleotides match TRBD2. CDR1 SGHTA and CDR2 FQGNSA come from the germline V gene. This CDR3 is 15 amino acids long. In DNA, the CDR3 is TGTGCCAGCAGCTTATCTAGCGGGGCCCAAGGGACCCAGTACTTC. This gives the protein CASSLSSGAQGTQYF.

The table lists this clonotype with many counts. V usage is TRBV7-8 and J usage is TRBJ1-1, with D possibly being TRBD1 (6 bases). V was clipped by 5 bases and J by 0 bases, with 13 bases between them. Germline V gives CDR1 SGHVS, CDR2 FQNEAQ. The CDR3 sequence is 15 residues long. Written as DNA, the CDR3 is TGTGCCAGCAGCAAACGACAGGTTATGAACACTGAAGCTTTCTTT. Translation: CASSKRQVMNTEAFF.

The chain links TRBV7-6 to TRBJ2-2; 9 positions match TRBD1. The germline V gene has CDR1 SGHVS and CDR2 FNYEAQ. The V and J ends lost 5 bases and 3 bases, in that order; junction bases with no gene match: 10. The CDR3 runs 17 residues. The DNA of the CDR3 is TGTGCCAGCAGCCCGCGGGACAGGGAAACTTACACCGGGGAGCTGTTTTTT. The encoded protein is CASSPRDRETYTGELFF. Variable domain in full (rest from reference TRBV7-6 and TRBJ2-2): GAGVSQSPRYKVTKRGQDVALRCDPISGHVSLYWYRQALGQGPEFLTYFNYEAQQDKSGLPNDRFSAERPEGSISTLTIQRTEQRDSAMYRCASSPRDRETYTGELFFGEGSRLTVL.

This clonotype has a count of ten or more. This sequence joins TRBV7-2 and TRBJ1-1; a possible D gene is TRBD1 (6 bases). V was shortened by 1 base and J by 11 bases, with 17 bases between the two germline ends. The CDR3 contains 14 residues. CDR1 SGHTA and CDR2 FQGNSA come from the germline V gene. The CDR3 here is CASSLGGTSGGAFF. CDR3 DNA: TGTGCCAGCAGCTTAGGGGGGACATCGGGTGGGGCTTTCTTT.

This clonotype was recorded many times. The chain employs TRBV7-3 and TRBJ2-1; TRBD1 aligns across 12 bases. This CDR3 is 16 amino acids long. Per germline, CDR1 SGHTA and CDR2 FQGTGA. With 5 bases clipped from V and 6 bases from J, the junction kept 8 bases outside the gene matches. DNA for the CDR3: TGTGCCAGCAGCCTCTCCGGGACAGGGGGCCGCAATGAGCAGTTCTTC. This codes for CASSLSGTGGRNEQFF. Variable domain in full (rest from reference TRBV7-3 and TRBJ2-1): GAGVSQTPSNKVTEKGKYVELRCDPISGHTALYWYRQSLGQGPEFLIYFQGTGAADDSGLPNDRFFAVRPEGSVSTLKIQRTERGDSAVYLCASSLSGTGGRNEQFFGPGTRLTVL.

The chain employs TRBV18 and TRBJ2-7; TRBD1 matches 7 bases. This CDR3 is 14 amino acids long. The V and J ends lost 5 bases and 7 bases, in that order; junction bases with no gene match: 11. Germline CDR1 reads KGHSH; CDR2 reads LQKENI. CDR3 protein: CASSASTGVEEQYV. CDR3 sequence (DNA): TGTGCCAGCTCAGCCTCAACAGGGGTGGAGGAGCAGTACGTC.

This clonotype showed up many times. This chain connects TRBV20-1 to TRBJ2-3, with D maybe TRBD2 (5 bases). V gave up 3 bases and J gave up 4 bases, with 8 bases separating them. CDR3 length: 12 residues. Germline values: CDR1 DFQATT, CDR2 SNEGSKA (reference sequence). CDR3 region: CSASSRADTQYF. The CDR3 region has the DNA TGCAGTGCTAGCTCGCGGGCAGATACGCAGTATTTT.

In its sample, this clonotype was seen a few times. This sequence joins TRBV12-3 or TRBV12-4 and TRBJ1-1; D gene unclear. V dropped 7 bases and J dropped 5 bases, with 17 bases sitting between them. The CDR3 spans 14 residues. CDR3 DNA sequence: TGTGCCAGCAATTCCTTGGGAGGAAGGACTGAAGCTTTCTTT. Translation gives CASNSLGGRTEAFF.

This clonotype showed up just a few times. V usage is TRBV7-9 and J usage is TRBJ2-3, with D maybe TRBD2 (7 bases). This CDR3 has 16 amino acids. Trimming cost V 5 bases and J 2 bases, with 17 bases left between them. Germline CDR1 SEHNR, CDR2 FQNEAQ (reference sequence). The CDR3 is CASSLPRGAATDTQYF. DNA for the CDR3: TGTGCCAGCAGCCTACCCCGGGGGGCAGCCACAGATACGCAGTATTTT.

This clonotype was seen more than once but under ten times. CDR3 sequence (DNA): TGCAGTGCACCGACTAGCGGGATCAACGAGCAGTACTTC. Translated, it gives CSAPTSGINEQYF. V and J are TRBV20-1 and TRBJ2-7; 11 positions agree with TRBD2. From germline, CDR1 is DFQATT and CDR2 SNEGSKA (reference sequence). This CDR3 is 13 amino acids long. V was pared by 6 bases and J by 5 bases, with 6 bases of the junction left unmatched.